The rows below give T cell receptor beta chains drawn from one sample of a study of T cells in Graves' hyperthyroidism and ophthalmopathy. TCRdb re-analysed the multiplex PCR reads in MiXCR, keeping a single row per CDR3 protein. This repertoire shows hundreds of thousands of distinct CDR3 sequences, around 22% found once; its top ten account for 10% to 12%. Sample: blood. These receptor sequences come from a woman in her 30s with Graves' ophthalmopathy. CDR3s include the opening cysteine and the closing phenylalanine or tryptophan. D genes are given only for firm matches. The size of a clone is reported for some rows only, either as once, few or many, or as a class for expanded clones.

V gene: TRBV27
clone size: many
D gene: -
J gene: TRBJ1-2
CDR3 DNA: TGTGCCAGCAGTTTATCGGAGGCAGGGCACTATGGCTACACCTTC
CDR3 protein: CASSLSEAGHYGYTF

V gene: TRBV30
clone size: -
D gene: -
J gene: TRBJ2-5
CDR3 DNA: TGTGCCTGGAGGCCTCAAGAGACCCAGTACTTC
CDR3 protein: CAWRPQETQYF

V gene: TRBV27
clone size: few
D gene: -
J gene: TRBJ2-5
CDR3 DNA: TGTGCCAGCAGTCTCCATGGGCTAGATGGGCAAGAGACCCAGTACTTC
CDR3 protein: CASSLHGLDGQETQYF

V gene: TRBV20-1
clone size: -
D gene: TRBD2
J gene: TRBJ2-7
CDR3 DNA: TGCAGTGCTACTAGCGGGGGACCCTACGAGCAGTACTTC
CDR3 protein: CSATSGGPYEQYF

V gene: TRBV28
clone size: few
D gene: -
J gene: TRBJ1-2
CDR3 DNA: TGTGCCAGCAGGCCACAGGGCTCAAACTTCTATGGCTACACCTTC
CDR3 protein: CASRPQGSNFYGYTF

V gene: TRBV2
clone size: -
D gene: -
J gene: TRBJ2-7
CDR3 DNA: TGTGCCAGCTCACTCCAGAGGGACGGCGAGCAGTACTTC
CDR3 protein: CASSLQRDGEQYF

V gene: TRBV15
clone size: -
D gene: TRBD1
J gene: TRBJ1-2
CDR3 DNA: TGTGCCACCAGCCGGGGACAGCTCTATGGCTACACCTTC
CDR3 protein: CATSRGQLYGYTF

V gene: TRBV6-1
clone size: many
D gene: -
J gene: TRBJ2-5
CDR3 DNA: TGTGCCAGCATCCCCCTTGTGGGTGGGGGACGTACGGGGACCCAGTACTTC
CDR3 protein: CASIPLVGGGRTGTQYF

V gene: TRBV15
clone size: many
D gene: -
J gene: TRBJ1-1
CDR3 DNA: TGTGCCACCAGCAGAGATAGAGGGACACAGAACACTGAAGCTTTCTTT
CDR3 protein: CATSRDRGTQNTEAFF

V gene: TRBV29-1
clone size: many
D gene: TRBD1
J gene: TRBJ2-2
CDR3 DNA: TGCAGCGTTGTTTTGGGGACAGGGGAAACCGGGGAGCTGTTTTTT
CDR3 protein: CSVVLGTGETGELFF

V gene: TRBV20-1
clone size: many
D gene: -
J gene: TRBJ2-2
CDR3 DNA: TGCAGTGCGCAGACCACCGGGGAGCTGTTTTTT
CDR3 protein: CSAQTTGELFF

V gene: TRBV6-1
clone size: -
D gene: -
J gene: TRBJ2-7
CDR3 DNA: TGTGCCAGCAGTGTAGGCCCCAGGGCCTTCTACGAGCAGTACTTC
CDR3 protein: CASSVGPRAFYEQYF

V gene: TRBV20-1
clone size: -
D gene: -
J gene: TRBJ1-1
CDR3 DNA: TGCAGTGCTAGTGGGGGCGCAGGCACTGAAGCTTTCTTT
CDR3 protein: CSASGGAGTEAFF

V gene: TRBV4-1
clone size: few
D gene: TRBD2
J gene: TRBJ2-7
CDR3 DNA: TGCGCCAGCAGCCCGGCCGGGGGGACCACCTACGAGCAGTACTTC
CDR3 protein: CASSPAGGTTYEQYF

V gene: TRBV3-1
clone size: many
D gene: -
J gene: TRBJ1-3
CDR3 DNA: TGTGCCAGCAGCCCAGGGGATAGAAACACCATATATTTT
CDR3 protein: CASSPGDRNTIYF

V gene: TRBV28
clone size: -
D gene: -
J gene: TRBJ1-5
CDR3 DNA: TGTGCCACCCGAATGACAGTTAGCAATCAGCCCCAGCATTTT
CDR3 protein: CATRMTVSNQPQHF

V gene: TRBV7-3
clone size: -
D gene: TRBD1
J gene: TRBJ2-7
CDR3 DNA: TGTGCCAGCAGCTTATTTGGACAGGGGGCAGTGGAGCAGTACTTC
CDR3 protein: CASSLFGQGAVEQYF

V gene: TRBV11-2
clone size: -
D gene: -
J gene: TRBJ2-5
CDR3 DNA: TGTGCCAGCAGCTTAGGTTGGGGGCTCCGAGGGGAGACCCAGTACTTC
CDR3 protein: CASSLGWGLRGETQYF

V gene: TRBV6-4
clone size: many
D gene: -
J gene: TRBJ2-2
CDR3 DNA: TGTGCCAGCGCCCGGACCGACGGCGACACCGGGGAGCTGTTTTTT
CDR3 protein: CASARTDGDTGELFF

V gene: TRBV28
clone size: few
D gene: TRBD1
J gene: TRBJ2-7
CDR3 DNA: TGTGCCAGCAGCTTGGGACAGGGCGGATCCTACCGGGACGAGCAGTACTTC
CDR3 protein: CASSLGQGGSYRDEQYF

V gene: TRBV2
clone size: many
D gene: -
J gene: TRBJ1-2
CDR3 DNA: TGTGCCAGCAGTGCGTTGATCCTACGGGCGGCAGGTTATGGCTACACCTTC
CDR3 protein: CASSALILRAAGYGYTF

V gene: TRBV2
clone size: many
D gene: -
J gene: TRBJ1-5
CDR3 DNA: TGTGCCAGCAGTGGCAATACAGGGAGCCGAAATCAGCCCCAGCATTTT
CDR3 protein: CASSGNTGSRNQPQHF

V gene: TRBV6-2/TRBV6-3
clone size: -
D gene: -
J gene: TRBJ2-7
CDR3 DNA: TGTGCCAGCAGTTTCGAAGGGGTCCAGCAGTACTTC
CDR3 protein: CASSFEGVQQYF

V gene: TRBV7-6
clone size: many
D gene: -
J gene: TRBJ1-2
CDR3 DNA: TGTGCCAGCAGTCTTGACGGTGGCTATGGCTACACCTTC
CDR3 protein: CASSLDGGYGYTF

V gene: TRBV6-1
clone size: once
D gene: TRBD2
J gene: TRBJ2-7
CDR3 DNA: TGTGCCAGCAGTGAATCCCCCGGGAGGAAGGGCGAGCAGTACTTC
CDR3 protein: CASSESPGRKGEQYF

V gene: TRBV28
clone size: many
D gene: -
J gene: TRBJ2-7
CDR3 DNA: TGTGCCAGCGAATCGGGGGGCTCAGACGGCCACGAGCAGTACTTC
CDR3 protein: CASESGGSDGHEQYF

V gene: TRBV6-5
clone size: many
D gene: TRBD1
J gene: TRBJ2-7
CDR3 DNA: TGTGCCAGCAACAGAGCCCGCGACAGGGAGAGCATGTACTTC
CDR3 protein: CASNRARDRESMYF

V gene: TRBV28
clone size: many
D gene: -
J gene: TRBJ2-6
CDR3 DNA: TGTGCCAGCAGTTTGGGAGCACGGTTCTCTGGGGCCAACGTCCTGACTTTC
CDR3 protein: CASSLGARFSGANVLTF

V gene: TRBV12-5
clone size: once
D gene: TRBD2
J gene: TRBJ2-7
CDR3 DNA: TGTGCTAGTGGGCCCGGACTAGCGGTGACCTACGAGCAGTACTTC
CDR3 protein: CASGPGLAVTYEQYF

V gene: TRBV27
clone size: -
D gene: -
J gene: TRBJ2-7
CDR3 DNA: TGTGCCAGCAGTTTATGGGATGAGGGGGAGGGCCAAGGAAGCGAGCAGTACTTC
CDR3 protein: CASSLWDEGEGQGSEQYF

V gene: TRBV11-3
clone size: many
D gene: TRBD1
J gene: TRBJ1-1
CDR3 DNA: TGTGCCAGCAGCTCTCAGGGGGGAAGGACTGAAGCTTTCTTT
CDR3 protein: CASSSQGGRTEAFF

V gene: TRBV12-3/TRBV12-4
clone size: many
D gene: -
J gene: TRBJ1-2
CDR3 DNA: TGTGCCAGCTTTGGACGGTATGGCTACACCTTC
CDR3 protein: CASFGRYGYTF

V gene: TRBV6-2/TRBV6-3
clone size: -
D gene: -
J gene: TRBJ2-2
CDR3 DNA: TGTGCCAGCAGTTACGCCCTAAGTCACACCGGGGAGCTGTTTTTT
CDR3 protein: CASSYALSHTGELFF

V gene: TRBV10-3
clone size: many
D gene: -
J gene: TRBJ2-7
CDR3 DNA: TGTGCCATCAGTGACCAGGGGTTCGACGAGCAGTACTTC
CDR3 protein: CAISDQGFDEQYF

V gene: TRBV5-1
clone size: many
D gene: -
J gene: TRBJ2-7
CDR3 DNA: TGCGCCAGCAGCTTTGGGATTACCTACGAGCAGTACTTC
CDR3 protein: CASSFGITYEQYF

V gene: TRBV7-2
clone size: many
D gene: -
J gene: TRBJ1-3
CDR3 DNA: TGTGCCAGCAGCTTAGCAAGGGTTGGAAACACCATATATTTT
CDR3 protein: CASSLARVGNTIYF

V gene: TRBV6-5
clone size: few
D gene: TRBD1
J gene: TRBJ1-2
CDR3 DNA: TGTGCCAGCAGTTCCAATTCGGACAGGGTATACGGCTACACCTTC
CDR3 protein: CASSSNSDRVYGYTF

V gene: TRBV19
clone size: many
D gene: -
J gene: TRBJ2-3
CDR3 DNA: TGTGCCAGTAGCACAGACTATTCAGATACGCAGTATTTT
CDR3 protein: CASSTDYSDTQYF

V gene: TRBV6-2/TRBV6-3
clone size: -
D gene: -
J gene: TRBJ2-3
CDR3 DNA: TGTGCCAGCGGACGTAACATGGGAGATACGCAGTATTTT
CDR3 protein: CASGRNMGDTQYF

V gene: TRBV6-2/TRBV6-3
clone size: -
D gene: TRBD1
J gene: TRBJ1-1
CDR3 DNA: TGTGCCAGCAGTTACCGAGACAGGGAGCGAACTGAAGCTTTCTTT
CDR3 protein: CASSYRDRERTEAFF

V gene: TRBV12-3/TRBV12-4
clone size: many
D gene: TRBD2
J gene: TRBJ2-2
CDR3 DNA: TGTGCCAGCAGTGTTACTAGCGCAAACACCGGGGAGCTGTTTTTT
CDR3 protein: CASSVTSANTGELFF

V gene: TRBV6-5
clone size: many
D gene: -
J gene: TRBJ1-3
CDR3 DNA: TGTGCCAGCAGTTACTCCAGGGGCACCCATGGAAACACCATATATTTT
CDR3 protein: CASSYSRGTHGNTIYF

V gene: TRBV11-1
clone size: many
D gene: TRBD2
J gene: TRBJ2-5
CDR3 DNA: TGTGCCAGCAGCCCTAGCGGGGGGGTTCAGACCCAGTACTTC
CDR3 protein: CASSPSGGVQTQYF

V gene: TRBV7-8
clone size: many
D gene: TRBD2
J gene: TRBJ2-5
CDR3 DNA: TGTGCCAGCAGCCCCGGGACTAACCAAGAGACCCAGTACTTC
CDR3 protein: CASSPGTNQETQYF

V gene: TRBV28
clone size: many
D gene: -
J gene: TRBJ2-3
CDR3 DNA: TGTGCCAGCAGCTCCACGACATTCACAGATACGCAGTATTTT
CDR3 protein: CASSSTTFTDTQYF

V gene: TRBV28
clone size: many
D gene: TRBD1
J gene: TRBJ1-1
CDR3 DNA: TGTGCCAGCAGTTCCTCGGACAGGGGGCCGACTGAAGCTTTCTTT
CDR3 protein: CASSSSDRGPTEAFF

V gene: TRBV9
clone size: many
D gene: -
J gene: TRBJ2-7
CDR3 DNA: TGTGCCAGCAGCGCCCAGGAGGGTGCCTACGAGCAGTACTTC
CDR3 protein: CASSAQEGAYEQYF

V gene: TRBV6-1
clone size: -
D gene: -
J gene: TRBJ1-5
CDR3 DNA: TGTGCCAGCAGTGAAGTGGAACAGGAATATAGCAATCAGCCCCAGCATTTT
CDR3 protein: CASSEVEQEYSNQPQHF

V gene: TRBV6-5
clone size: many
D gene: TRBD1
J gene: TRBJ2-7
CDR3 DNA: TGTGCCAGCAGGACAGGGCCCTACGAGCAGTACTTC
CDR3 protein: CASRTGPYEQYF

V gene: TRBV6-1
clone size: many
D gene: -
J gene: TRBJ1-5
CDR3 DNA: TGTCCTCATAATACCGGGGCGGGAAAAATCGGCAATCAGCCCCAGCATTTT
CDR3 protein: CPHNTGAGKIGNQPQHF